Given below is one T cell receptor (beta chain) in context. V lost 3 bases to trimming and J lost 8 bases, with 12 bases between them. Germline CDR1 and CDR2: SGHRS and YFSETQ. The CDR3 totals 13 residues. Assay: immunoSEQ multiplex PCR; the TCRdb copy retains only in-frame clones and omits some. Altogether some 66,000 clones are present, roughly 90% being singletons, with the ten largest covering around 5%. The source of the sample is a study of technical replicates of blood from a handful of donors. The receptor was derived from a human donor in good health. Some clones in this sample may be carry-over from other donors' samples. V is TRBV5-1 and J is TRBJ2-1, with D possibly matching TRBD2 (6 bases). The specimen was PBMCs. CDR3 in amino acids: CASSWGEGDEQFF. As DNA, the CDR3 is TGCGCCAGCAGCTGGGGGGAAGGGGATGAGCAGTTCTTC.